One T cell receptor beta chain is described in this entry. Antigen: not known. These data are taken from a study of regulatory T cells in long-lasting Graves disease. Library construction for TCR beta used iRepertoire HTBI primers and Arm-PCR of CDR3 regions. A single record per CDR3 protein comes from TCRdb applying MiXCR to the multiplex PCR reads. Here the sample spans 500,000 or so distinct CDR3 sequences, 16% being singletons. Study-level findings and limits: The small sample size may have reduced accuracy.

The sample's time point: newly diagnosed GD, antithyroid drugs for less than 3 months. Making the TCR library involved RNA that had been extracted from PBMCs. Graves' disease diagnosis followed American Thyroid Association guidelines. V lost 4 bases, J lost 8 bases, and 9 bases lay in between. Germline V CDR1 and CDR2: MGHDK, SYGVNS. This CDR3 is 13 amino acids long. The sample was also linked to a second study, of T cells in Graves' hyperthyroidism and ophthalmopathy. That report adds: Exclusion followed for patients with uncontrolled infection, other autoimmune disease, pregnancy or lactation. First-round RT-PCR targeting the TCR CDR3 was performed with the HTBI primer set.

The chain carries TRBV25-1 and TRBJ1-6, with a weak D call TRBD1 (5 bases). The sample consisted of peripheral blood mononuclear cells (PBMCs), taken at new diagnosis, from a patient treated with antithyroid drugs. This clonotype was sampled from a woman aged 35 to 59 with Graves disease. The CDR3 loop is CASSVRGHSPLHF. The CDR3 region has the DNA TGTGCCAGCAGTGTTAGGGGCCATTCACCCCTCCACTTT.